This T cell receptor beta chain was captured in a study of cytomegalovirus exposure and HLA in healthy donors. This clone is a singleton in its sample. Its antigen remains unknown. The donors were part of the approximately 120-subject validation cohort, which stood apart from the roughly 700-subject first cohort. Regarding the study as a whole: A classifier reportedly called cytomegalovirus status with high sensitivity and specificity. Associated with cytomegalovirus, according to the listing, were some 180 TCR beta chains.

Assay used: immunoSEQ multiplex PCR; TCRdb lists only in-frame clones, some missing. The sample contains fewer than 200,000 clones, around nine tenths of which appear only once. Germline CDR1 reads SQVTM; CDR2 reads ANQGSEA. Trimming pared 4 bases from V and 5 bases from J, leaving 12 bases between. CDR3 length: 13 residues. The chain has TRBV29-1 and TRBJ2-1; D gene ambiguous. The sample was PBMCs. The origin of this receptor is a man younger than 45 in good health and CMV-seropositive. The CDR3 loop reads CSVGVGGDNEQFF. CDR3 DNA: TGCAGCGTTGGGGTCGGTGGGGACAATGAGCAGTTCTTC.